A selection of T cell receptor beta chains follows, all from one sample in a study of blood T cell repertoires in COVID-19. The table came from immunoSEQ multiplex PCR; TCRdb's copy has only in-frame clones and leaves some out. The sample consists of about 41,000 clones, approximately 87% of them appearing once. The sequencing input was peripheral blood. These receptors all come from a man aged 35-49 years with COVID-19, enrolled during active disease. CDR3s include the opening cysteine and the closing phenylalanine or tryptophan. D genes are given only for firm matches. Rows may omit the clone size; those that give it use once, few, many or a size class.

V gene: TRBV5-6; D gene: .; J gene: TRBJ1-5; clone size: .; CDR3 DNA: TGTGCCAGCAGCTCGTACGGTAATCAGCCCCAGCATTTT; CDR3 protein: CASSSYGNQPQHF
V gene: TRBV29-1; D gene: .; J gene: TRBJ2-3; clone size: .; CDR3 DNA: TGCAGCGCCGGTCGGGATTTCACAGATACGCAGTATTTT; CDR3 protein: CSAGRDFTDTQYF
V gene: TRBV6-6; D gene: .; J gene: TRBJ2-7; clone size: .; CDR3 DNA: TGTGCCAGCAGTTATCCAGACAGGATCGGGGAGCAGTACTTC; CDR3 protein: CASSYPDRIGEQYF
V gene: TRBV2; D gene: .; J gene: TRBJ2-7; clone size: .; CDR3 DNA: TGTGCCAGCAGTGAAGGGGGGCAGTACGAGCAGTACTTC; CDR3 protein: CASSEGGQYEQYF
V gene: TRBV19; D gene: TRBD1; J gene: TRBJ1-4; clone size: .; CDR3 DNA: TGTGCCAGTAGTACCAGGACAGGGGCTGCAACTAATGAAAAACTGTTTTTT; CDR3 protein: CASSTRTGAATNEKLFF
V gene: TRBV19; D gene: TRBD1; J gene: TRBJ1-2; clone size: .; CDR3 DNA: TGTGCCAGTAGTGATCCGGGACAGGGGCTATATGGCTACACCTTC; CDR3 protein: CASSDPGQGLYGYTF
V gene: TRBV2; D gene: TRBD2; J gene: TRBJ2-5; clone size: .; CDR3 DNA: TGTGCCAGCAGTGAAGCCGGCGGGGGGGCCAGGGAGACCCAGTACTTC; CDR3 protein: CASSEAGGGARETQYF
V gene: TRBV18; D gene: TRBD1; J gene: TRBJ1-6; clone size: .; CDR3 DNA: TGTGCCAGCTCACCGTCGGGACAGGGTCATTCACCCCTCCACTTT; CDR3 protein: CASSPSGQGHSPLHF
V gene: TRBV7-8; D gene: TRBD2; J gene: TRBJ2-2; clone size: once; CDR3 DNA: TGTGCCAGCAGCCTGAGACCTTACGCGGGACTAGCGGGAGGGGGAACCGGGGAGCTGTTTTTT; CDR3 protein: CASSLRPYAGLAGGGTGELFF
V gene: TRBV4-2; D gene: TRBD2; J gene: TRBJ2-5; clone size: .; CDR3 DNA: TGTGCCAGCAGCCAGGCCTTGGGTGCGGGAGGGGGAGAGACCCAGTACTTC; CDR3 protein: CASSQALGAGGGETQYF
V gene: TRBV10-3; D gene: TRBD1; J gene: TRBJ1-2; clone size: once; CDR3 DNA: TGTGCCATCAGTGAAGGGACAGGGGGTGGCTACACCTTC; CDR3 protein: CAISEGTGGGYTF
V gene: TRBV13; D gene: TRBD2; J gene: TRBJ2-7; clone size: .; CDR3 DNA: TGTGCCAGCAGCCCTCGGACTAGCGGGGGATACGAGCAGTACTTC; CDR3 protein: CASSPRTSGGYEQYF
V gene: TRBV5-6; D gene: TRBD1; J gene: TRBJ2-7; clone size: .; CDR3 DNA: TGTGCCAGCAGCCGCGAACGGGACAGGGAACTCTACGAGCAGTACTTC; CDR3 protein: CASSRERDRELYEQYF
V gene: TRBV7-2; D gene: .; J gene: TRBJ2-5; clone size: .; CDR3 DNA: TGTGCCAGCAGCTCAGGCAGACAAGAGACCCAGTACTTC; CDR3 protein: CASSSGRQETQYF
V gene: TRBV1; D gene: .; J gene: TRBJ2-5; clone size: .; CDR3 DNA: TGCACCAGCACCCGGACTAGCCTGGGACAAGAGACCCAGTACTTC; CDR3 protein: CTSTRTSLGQETQYF
V gene: TRBV5-1; D gene: TRBD2; J gene: TRBJ2-2; clone size: .; CDR3 DNA: TGCGCCAGCAGCTTGGAGGGACTAGCGGGAGGAAGGACCGGGGAGCTGTTTTTT; CDR3 protein: CASSLEGLAGGRTGELFF
V gene: TRBV4-1; D gene: TRBD2; J gene: TRBJ2-1; clone size: .; CDR3 DNA: TGCGCCAGCAGCCAACTAGCCGGGGGGGCGCGTGAGCAGTTCTTC; CDR3 protein: CASSQLAGGAREQFF
V gene: TRBV7-3; D gene: .; J gene: TRBJ2-6; clone size: .; CDR3 DNA: TGTGCCAGCAGCCCTAGCTCTGGGGCCAACGTCCTGACTTTC; CDR3 protein: CASSPSSGANVLTF
V gene: TRBV2; D gene: TRBD1; J gene: TRBJ1-4; clone size: .; CDR3 DNA: TGTGCCAGCAGTGGCCAGGGGGTTGCTAATGAAAAACTGTTTTTT; CDR3 protein: CASSGQGVANEKLFF
V gene: TRBV3-1/TRBV3-2; D gene: TRBD2; J gene: TRBJ2-7; clone size: .; CDR3 DNA: TGTGCCAGCAGCCGCAAAGCCCTAGCGGGGGGCCACGAGCAGTACTTC; CDR3 protein: CASSRKALAGGHEQYF
V gene: TRBV28; D gene: .; J gene: TRBJ1-1; clone size: .; CDR3 DNA: TGTGCCAGCAGGGGGGGGACGGAAGCTTTCTTT; CDR3 protein: CASRGGTEAFF
V gene: TRBV30; D gene: TRBD2; J gene: TRBJ2-2; clone size: once; CDR3 DNA: TGTGCCTGGAGACTGGGGGGGGTCACCGGGGAGCTGTTTTTT; CDR3 protein: CAWRLGGVTGELFF
V gene: TRBV7-8; D gene: TRBD1; J gene: TRBJ1-4; clone size: few; CDR3 DNA: TGTGCCAGCAGCTTAGCCACAGGGGGGCCTAATGAAAAACTGTTTTTT; CDR3 protein: CASSLATGGPNEKLFF
V gene: TRBV29-1; D gene: TRBD1; J gene: TRBJ1-1; clone size: .; CDR3 DNA: TGCAGCGTCGGACAGGGGGCGAGCACTGAAGCTTTCTTT; CDR3 protein: CSVGQGASTEAFF
V gene: TRBV2; D gene: .; J gene: TRBJ2-1; clone size: once; CDR3 DNA: TGTGCCAGCAGCGTGACGGACAGCCCATACAATGAGCAGTTCTTC; CDR3 protein: CASSVTDSPYNEQFF
V gene: TRBV28; D gene: TRBD1; J gene: TRBJ1-4; clone size: .; CDR3 DNA: TGTGCCAGCATCCGGACAGGCTTTAATGAAAAACTGTTTTTT; CDR3 protein: CASIRTGFNEKLFF
V gene: TRBV7-2; D gene: .; J gene: TRBJ1-3; clone size: .; CDR3 DNA: TGTGCCAGCAGCTTAGATTACACCCCTGGAAACACCATATATTTT; CDR3 protein: CASSLDYTPGNTIYF
V gene: TRBV6-1; D gene: TRBD2; J gene: TRBJ2-3; clone size: .; CDR3 DNA: TGTGCCAGCAGTGAATTCCCCCGGGGGGATGGCACAGATACGCAGTATTTT; CDR3 protein: CASSEFPRGDGTDTQYF
V gene: TRBV7-9; D gene: TRBD1; J gene: TRBJ2-5; clone size: .; CDR3 DNA: TGTGCCAGCGGCCCGGGACAGGGGATCTCTGGAGAGACCCAGTACTTC; CDR3 protein: CASGPGQGISGETQYF
V gene: TRBV5-1; D gene: .; J gene: TRBJ2-2; clone size: once; CDR3 DNA: TGCGCCAGCAGCCCGGACGGCGGGGCCGGGGAGCTGTTTTTT; CDR3 protein: CASSPDGGAGELFF
V gene: TRBV7-3; D gene: .; J gene: TRBJ2-7; clone size: .; CDR3 DNA: TGTGCCAGCAGCCCAGGACAGTCCTACGAGCAGTACTTC; CDR3 protein: CASSPGQSYEQYF
V gene: TRBV29-1; D gene: TRBD1; J gene: TRBJ2-5; clone size: .; CDR3 DNA: TGCAGCGTTGTGGGGACAGGGGGCGAGGCCCAGTACTTC; CDR3 protein: CSVVGTGGEAQYF
V gene: TRBV18; D gene: .; J gene: TRBJ1-4; clone size: .; CDR3 DNA: TGTGCCAGCTCACCAGTCAGGGGCCGAGGAGGACTGTTTTTT; CDR3 protein: CASSPVRGRGGLFF
V gene: TRBV12-5; D gene: .; J gene: TRBJ1-1; clone size: .; CDR3 DNA: TGTGCTAGTGGTTTGGCCCTGTTGAACACTGAAGCTTTCTTT; CDR3 protein: CASGLALLNTEAFF
V gene: TRBV24-1; D gene: TRBD2; J gene: TRBJ2-1; clone size: once; CDR3 DNA: TGTGCCACCAGTGATTCGGGGGGATCCTCCTACAATGAGCAGTTCTTC; CDR3 protein: CATSDSGGSSYNEQFF
V gene: TRBV7-9; D gene: .; J gene: TRBJ1-2; clone size: .; CDR3 DNA: TGTGCCAGCAGCTTAGCGCTTCTAGGACAGACCTATGGCTACACCTTC; CDR3 protein: CASSLALLGQTYGYTF
V gene: TRBV14; D gene: TRBD1; J gene: TRBJ2-3; clone size: .; CDR3 DNA: TGTGCCAGCAGCCAAGATCCTCATAGGACAGGGGAAGATACGCAGTATTTT; CDR3 protein: CASSQDPHRTGEDTQYF
V gene: TRBV5-1; D gene: TRBD1; J gene: TRBJ2-1; clone size: .; CDR3 DNA: TGCGCCAGCAGCTCCGGGACAGGGTACAATGAGCAGTTCTTC; CDR3 protein: CASSSGTGYNEQFF
V gene: TRBV3-1/TRBV3-2; D gene: .; J gene: TRBJ1-6; clone size: .; CDR3 DNA: TGTGCCAGCAGACGGGTTAATTCACCCCTCCACTTT; CDR3 protein: CASRRVNSPLHF
V gene: TRBV4-1; D gene: .; J gene: TRBJ2-7; clone size: .; CDR3 DNA: TGCGCCAGCAGCCAAGGGTTACAGGGTGGCGCCTTAAGCTCCTACGAGCAGTACTTC; CDR3 protein: CASSQGLQGGALSSYEQYF
V gene: TRBV7-5; D gene: .; J gene: TRBJ2-7; clone size: .; CDR3 DNA: TGTGTCAGAAGCCTGATTCCCGGGACTAGCGGGGGGTCCGCCTCCTACGAGCAGTACTTC; CDR3 protein: CVRSLIPGTSGGSASYEQYF
V gene: TRBV9; D gene: .; J gene: TRBJ2-3; clone size: .; CDR3 DNA: TGTGCCAGCAGCGTAGACCCGGGGACAGATACGCAGTATTTT; CDR3 protein: CASSVDPGTDTQYF
V gene: TRBV7-3; D gene: TRBD2; J gene: TRBJ2-3; clone size: .; CDR3 DNA: TGTGCCAGCAGCTTTGGTAGCGGGATGGTAGATACGCAGTATTTT; CDR3 protein: CASSFGSGMVDTQYF
V gene: TRBV25-1; D gene: .; J gene: TRBJ1-1; clone size: .; CDR3 DNA: TGTGCCAGCAGTTTGCAGGGTGGCTCTGAAGCTTTCTTT; CDR3 protein: CASSLQGGSEAFF
V gene: TRBV25-1; D gene: .; J gene: TRBJ1-1; clone size: .; CDR3 DNA: TGTGCCAGCAGTGGTTCAGGGGAAGGCACTGAAGCTTTCTTT; CDR3 protein: CASSGSGEGTEAFF
V gene: TRBV3-1/TRBV3-2; D gene: TRBD1; J gene: TRBJ1-1; clone size: .; CDR3 DNA: TGTGCCAGCAGCCAAGGTAGGGGGCCCACGGATGAAGCTTTCTTT; CDR3 protein: CASSQGRGPTDEAFF
V gene: TRBV13; D gene: TRBD2; J gene: TRBJ2-7; clone size: .; CDR3 DNA: TGTGCCAGCAGCCGGCTAGCGGGAGAGGGGGTCTTGGAGCAGTACTTC; CDR3 protein: CASSRLAGEGVLEQYF
V gene: TRBV3-1/TRBV3-2; D gene: .; J gene: TRBJ2-3; clone size: .; CDR3 DNA: TGTGCCAGCAGCCAAGACCCGGCGGGGGCCGACACGCAGTATTTT; CDR3 protein: CASSQDPAGADTQYF
V gene: TRBV5-1; D gene: TRBD1; J gene: TRBJ2-7; clone size: few; CDR3 DNA: TGCGCCAGCAGCTTGGGGCCGGGACAGAGAGAATACTTC; CDR3 protein: CASSLGPGQREYF
V gene: TRBV7-2; D gene: .; J gene: TRBJ2-3; clone size: .; CDR3 DNA: TGTGCCAGCAGCTTACAGGGAACAGATACGCAGTATTTT; CDR3 protein: CASSLQGTDTQYF
V gene: TRBV7-9; D gene: .; J gene: TRBJ2-7; clone size: .; CDR3 DNA: TGTGCCAGCAGCCCCGGAGACTCCGAGCAGTACTTC; CDR3 protein: CASSPGDSEQYF
V gene: TRBV5-1; D gene: .; J gene: TRBJ2-1; clone size: .; CDR3 DNA: TGCGCCAGCAGCGGTACTAGCTCCCATGAGCAGTTCTTC; CDR3 protein: CASSGTSSHEQFF
V gene: TRBV6-1; D gene: .; J gene: TRBJ1-4; clone size: .; CDR3 DNA: TGTGCCAGCAGTGAATTTAGGACGGGGGGGACTAATGAAAAACTGTTTTTT; CDR3 protein: CASSEFRTGGTNEKLFF
V gene: TRBV19; D gene: TRBD1; J gene: TRBJ1-6; clone size: once; CDR3 DNA: TGTGCCAGTAGCACCGGGACAGGGAATTCACCCCTCCACTTT; CDR3 protein: CASSTGTGNSPLHF